The next 28 T cell receptor beta chains were all read from a single sample in a study of cytomegalovirus exposure and HLA in healthy donors. This table comes from immunoSEQ multiplex PCR, and its TCRdb copy is limited to in-frame clones, with some not included. This sample has 110,000 or so clones, with about 83% found just once. Material for sequencing was PBMCs. These receptors were obtained from a woman aged 25 to 39 in good health and CMV-seronegative.

V and J are TRBV9 and TRBJ2-5; 13 nucleotides align to TRBD2. The trim removed 3 bases at V and 5 bases at J, leaving 7 bases unmatched. The CDR3 is 16 residues long. Germline CDR1 and CDR2: SGDLS and YYNGEE. The CDR3 here is CASSATSGGTGETQYF. CDR3 DNA sequence: TGTGCCAGCAGCGCGACTAGCGGGGGGACGGGGGAGACCCAGTACTTC.

A single count supports this clone. The gene calls are TRBV6-5 and TRBJ1-6; D possibly corresponds to TRBD1 (5 bases). V was cut by 6 bases and J by 12 bases, with 18 bases left in between. In germline, CDR1 is MNHEY, CDR2 SVGAGI. The CDR3 runs 14 residues. CDR3 sequence: CASSSDGGNRPLHF. CDR3 in DNA: TGTGCCAGCAGCTCGGACGGGGGGAATCGACCCCTCCACTTT.

The V gene is TRBV2, the J gene TRBJ2-7, with TRBD1 matching 7 bases. CDR1 and CDR2 from the germline V gene are SNHLY and FYNNEI. The CDR3 runs to 17 residues. Trimming cost V 8 bases and J 4 bases; bases outside gene matches: 20. CDR3 protein: CASEGPLSRTGVYEQYF. CDR3 in DNA: TGTGCCAGCGAAGGTCCGTTGTCGCGCACAGGGGTGTACGAGCAGTACTTC.

The CDR3 DNA reads TGTGCCTGGAGTGTATGGAGTGGGCAAGAGACCCAGTACTTC. Translation gives CAWSVWSGQETQYF. This chain joins TRBV30 and TRBJ2-5; D not certain. CDR1 is GTSNPN, CDR2 SVGIG, per germline (reference sequence). CDR3 length equals 14 residues. V lost 0 bases to trimming and J lost 2 bases, with 10 bases between them.

This clone was counted a single time. The gene calls are TRBV9 and TRBJ1-3; no clear D gene. The germline V gene has CDR1 SGDLS and CDR2 YYNGEE. V was cut by 4 bases and J by 0 bases, with 17 bases left in between. CDR3 length equals 17 residues. For the CDR3, the DNA is TGTGCCAGCAGCCCTCGGGGAAACCGATTCTCTGGAAACACCATATATTTT. Protein product: CASSPRGNRFSGNTIYF. The full variable domain, in which reference TRBV9 and TRBJ1-3 provide the parts outside the CDR3, is DSGVTQTPKHLITATGQRVTLRCSPRSGDLSVYWYQQSLDQGLQFLIQYYNGEERAKGNILERFSAQQFPDLHSELNLSSLELGDSALYFCASSPRGNRFSGNTIYFGEGSWLTVV.

The sample holds one count of this clone. The chain couples TRBV12-5 to TRBJ1-3; tentative D call: TRBD1 (5 bases). The CDR3 sequence is 14 residues long. V was trimmed by 3 bases and J by 5 bases, leaving 11 bases between them. CDR1 and CDR2 (germline): LGHNT, FRNRAP. CDR3 protein: CASGFSGLRNTIYF. Written as DNA, the CDR3 is TGTGCTAGTGGTTTTTCAGGGCTTAGAAACACCATATATTTT.

The chain has TRBV27 and TRBJ1-2, with 7 bases aligning to TRBD1. The CDR3 extends over 18 amino acids. Germline CDR1 MNHEY, CDR2 SMNVEV (reference sequence). V dropped 3 bases and J dropped 8; count of bases not matched to a gene: 21. The CDR3 DNA is TGTGCCAGCAGTTTTCACCAACCCCGGGACAGATTTTCCCAGGGCTACACCTTC. This codes for CASSFHQPRDRFSQGYTF.

The chain carries TRBV14 and TRBJ2-7; the D gene is possibly TRBD1 (5 bases). This CDR3 comprises 15 residues. CDR1 and CDR2 (germline): SGHDN, FVKESK. V lost 1 base and J 3 bases, leaving 13 bases between the germline ends. The CDR3 reads CASSQGRPGIYEQYF. The DNA of the CDR3 is TGTGCCAGCAGCCAAGGTCGTCCAGGGATCTACGAGCAGTACTTC.

V and J are TRBV2 and TRBJ1-2, with TRBD1 matching over 8 bases. Trimming took 4 bases from V and 4 from J; bases not matched to a gene: 5. The CDR3 sequence is 14 residues long. CDR1 is SNHLY, CDR2 FYNNEI, per germline. This CDR3 is CASSAGTGIYGYTF. CDR3 coding DNA: TGTGCCAGCAGTGCCGGGACAGGAATCTATGGCTACACCTTC.

The chain employs TRBV27 and TRBJ1-6, with D tentatively TRBD1 (6 bases). Deletions cut 4 bases from V and 4 bases from J, with 11 bases between. The CDR3 runs 15 residues. In germline, CDR1 is MNHEY, CDR2 SMNVEV (reference sequence). This CDR3 reads CASSSHRDYNSPLHF. In DNA form, the CDR3 reads TGTGCCAGCAGTTCCCACAGGGATTATAATTCACCCCTCCACTTT.

Here the CDR3 DNA reads TGCGCCAGCAGCCAAGTCCAACAGGGATACGAGCAGTACTTC. Protein: CASSQVQQGYEQYF. The rearrangement uses TRBV4-1 and TRBJ2-7; possible D gene TRBD1, 6 bases. V lost 1 base, J lost 4 bases, and 11 bases lay in between. The CDR3 runs to 14 residues. CDR1 and CDR2 from the germline V gene are MGHRA and YSYEKL.

This chain uses TRBV19 with TRBJ1-2; the D gene is possibly TRBD1 (5 bases). The V gene lost 1 base and the J gene lost 7 bases, with 16 bases spanning the gap. Germline V gene sequence: CDR1 LNHDA, CDR2 SQIVND (reference sequence). The CDR3 length is 15 residues. CDR3 residues: CASSIVGRASGGYTF. CDR3 bases: TGTGCCAGTAGTATAGTGGGCAGGGCTTCAGGTGGCTACACCTTC. The variable domain in full, with the rest retrieved from reference TRBV19 and TRBJ1-2, is DGGITQSPKYLFRKEGQNVTLSCEQNLNHDAMYWYRQDPGQGLRLIYYSQIVNDFQKGDIAEGYSVSREKKESFPLTVTSAQKNPTAFYLCASSIVGRASGGYTFGSGTRLTVV.

The J gene is TRBJ2-5, the V gene TRBV25-1, with 12 bases identical to TRBD1. The germline V gene has CDR1 MGHDK and CDR2 SYGVNS. With 6 bases clipped from V and 4 bases from J, the junction kept 3 bases outside the gene matches. This CDR3 region has 14 residues. CDR3: CASRGQGAGETQYF. CDR3 nucleotides: TGTGCCAGCAGGGGACAGGGGGCGGGAGAGACCCAGTACTTC.

The rearrangement joins TRBV2 to TRBJ2-2; TRBD1 matches 9 bases. Germline CDR1 is SNHLY and CDR2 is FYNNEI. After removal of 4 bases from V and 5 bases from J, the junction contained 2 bases not matched to a gene. CDR3 length equals 14 residues. CDR3 nucleotides: TGTGCCAGCAGTGGGACAGGGGTAACCGGGGAGCTGTTTTTT. Its protein product is CASSGTGVTGELFF.

This clone has just one count. The chain joins TRBV7-2 to TRBJ2-5; the match to TRBD1 covers 9 bases. Germline-derived CDR1 and CDR2 are SGHTA and FQGNSA. This CDR3 has 15 residues. J gave up 1 base and V 5 bases, and 5 bases lay outside the gene matches. The CDR3 bases are TGTGCCAGCAGCGTGGACAGGGGTGGCCAAGAGACCCAGTACTTC. Protein: CASSVDRGGQETQYF.

The V and J genes are TRBV18 and TRBJ1-1; D is possibly TRBD1 (6 bases). CDR1 is KGHSH, CDR2 LQKENI, per germline. The CDR3 loop spans 13 amino acids. Trimming pared 6 bases from V and 7 bases from J, leaving 15 bases between. The CDR3 is CASSTGSSLEAFF. The CDR3 coding sequence is TGTGCCAGCTCGACAGGTTCGTCCCTTGAAGCTTTCTTT.

This rearrangement joins TRBV5-8 to TRBJ1-6; D perhaps matches TRBD1 (5 bases). V lost 4 bases, J lost 0 bases, and 14 bases lay in between. This CDR3 has 17 amino acids. Germline lookup yields CDR1 SGHTS and CDR2 YDEGEE. The CDR3 DNA reads as TGTGCCAGCAGCATCGGGGGGGGTGACTCCTATAATTCACCCCTCCACTTT. Its protein product is CASSIGGGDSYNSPLHF.

J is TRBJ2-5 and V is TRBV5-4, with TRBD2 matching over 8 bases. The J segment lost 5 bases and the V segment lost 4 bases, leaving 10 bases of the junction unmatched. The germline V gene has CDR1 SGHNT and CDR2 YYREEE (reference sequence). The CDR3 length is 15 residues. CDR3 loop: CASSPIAGREETQYF. The CDR3 DNA follows: TGTGCCAGCAGCCCCATAGCGGGGAGGGAGGAGACCCAGTACTTC.

The genes are TRBV9 and TRBJ1-1; D may be TRBD1 (6 bases). Germline values: CDR1 SGDLS, CDR2 YYNGEE. The CDR3 totals 14 residues. V was trimmed by 8 bases and J by 1 base, leaving 15 bases between them. CDR3 coding DNA: TGTGCCAGTGCCAGGGGAGGGGGGAACACTGAAGCTTTCTTT. The encoded protein is CASARGGGNTEAFF.

The V gene is TRBV5-4, the J gene TRBJ2-1, with a weak D call TRBD1 (6 bases). The CDR3 loop spans 15 amino acids. In germline, CDR1 is SGHNT, CDR2 YYREEE (reference sequence). V was cut by 2 bases and J by 0 bases, with 9 bases left in between. The DNA for the CDR3 is TGTGCCAGCAGCTTCCAGGGGAGCTCCTACAATGAGCAGTTCTTC. Protein product: CASSFQGSSYNEQFF. Together with reference TRBV5-4 and TRBJ2-1, the CDR3 gives the full variable domain: ETGVTQSPTHLIKTRGQQVTLRCSSQSGHNTVSWYQQALGQGPQFIFQYYREEENGRGNFPPRFSGLQFPNYSSELNVNALELDDSALYLCASSFQGSSYNEQFFGPGTRLTVL.

The chain joins TRBV2 to TRBJ2-5; possible D gene TRBD1, 5 bases. Germline-derived CDR1 and CDR2 are SNHLY and FYNNEI. Trimming took 3 bases from V and 2 from J, leaving 10 bases between them. The CDR3 runs 14 residues. CDR3 coding DNA: TGTGCCAGCAGTGACAGGGAAGTACAAGAGACCCAGTACTTC. Protein product: CASSDREVQETQYF.

The chain has TRBV7-2 and TRBJ1-2, with D unresolved. In germline, CDR1 is SGHTA, CDR2 FQGNSA. Trimming shortened V by 7 bases and J by 4 bases, and 13 bases separated the two germline ends. The CDR3 is made up of 13 amino acids. The CDR3 loop reads CASTLTGVYGYTF. The CDR3 nucleotides read TGTGCCAGCACCCTGACTGGCGTCTATGGCTACACCTTC.

The chain has TRBV4-1 and TRBJ2-7, with D perhaps TRBD2 (6 bases). The CDR3 length is 18 residues. The V end was cut by 4 bases, the J end by 2 bases, with 24 bases between. The germline CDR1 and CDR2 sequences are MGHRA and YSYEKL. In DNA form, the CDR3 reads TGCGCCAGCAGCCTAGCGGACCGGGACTCAACCTCAACCTACGAGCAGTACTTC. This codes for CASSLADRDSTSTYEQYF.

The rearrangement uses TRBV4-3 and TRBJ2-2, with 8 positions matching TRBD1. This CDR3 comprises 15 residues. V dropped 3 bases and J dropped 2; count of bases not matched to a gene: 2. Germline CDR1 is LGHNA and CDR2 is YSLEER. In DNA, the CDR3 is TGCGCCAGCAGCCAGGACAGGGCTAACACCGGGGAGCTGTTTTTT. It yields the protein CASSQDRANTGELFF.

The chain couples TRBV5-6 to TRBJ1-3, with TRBD1 as a possible D gene (5 bases). Trimming removed 5 bases at V and 8 bases at J, with 14 bases between. In germline, CDR1 is SGHDT, CDR2 YYEEEE. The CDR3 covers 13 residues. Here the CDR3 reads CASRPEAGDTIYF. DNA of the CDR3: TGTGCCAGCAGACCAGAGGCGGGGGACACCATATATTTT.

This chain links TRBV7-8 with TRBJ2-2, with D possibly matching TRBD2 (5 bases). Germline lookup yields CDR1 SGHVS and CDR2 FQNEAQ. The CDR3 sequence is 15 residues long. V was pared by 4 bases and J by 8 bases, with 17 bases between. The CDR3 protein is CASSSYRGGRGELFF. The CDR3 DNA follows: TGTGCCAGCAGCTCTTATCGAGGAGGCCGAGGGGAGCTGTTTTTT.

V and J are TRBV11-2 and TRBJ1-1; no clear D gene. The CDR3 runs to 14 residues. From germline, CDR1 is SGHAT and CDR2 FQNNGV. V lost 3 bases and J lost 4, with 12 bases in between. The CDR3 here is CASSFKWEGTEAFF. CDR3 sequence (DNA): TGTGCCAGCAGCTTTAAGTGGGAGGGCACTGAAGCTTTCTTT.

The chain recombines TRBV5-1 with TRBJ1-4; D gene unclear. Germline values: CDR1 SGHRS, CDR2 YFSETQ. The CDR3 extends over 14 amino acids. Trimming shortened V by 3 bases and J by 0 bases, and 6 bases separated the two germline ends. CDR3 DNA: TGCGCCAGCAGCTACAGATCAACTAATGAAAAACTGTTTTTT. Protein: CASSYRSTNEKLFF.